The 21 T cell receptor beta chains below all came from one sample that was sequenced in a study of tumor-infiltrating lymphocytes in primary liver carcinoma. Total RNA amounting to roughly 450 ng was the source from which TCR beta cDNA was made with a constant-region primer. Investigators got TCR beta libraries out of three nested multiplex PCR rounds, done with slightly modified ARM-PCR. For 10 cycles apiece, the opening two PCR rounds ran with TRBV1-TRBV30 forward primers and a C-beta reverse primer. TCRdb independently ran MiXCR on the multiplex PCR reads; one entry per CDR3 protein. Altogether some 50,000 distinct CDR3 sequences are present, 71% being singletons, with the ten largest covering about 29%. The roughly 18-34 mg bulk tissue piece was not sorted before simultaneous RNA and DNA extraction. The sample was liver tumor tissue from sampling region 5. Documented subset: tumor region T5, tumor centre. Source of these receptors: a man aged 35 to 55 with primary liver carcinoma and hepatitis B virus infection.

Comment on this clonotype: The junction shows a germline mismatch at one end, possibly a read error. J is TRBJ2-1 and V is TRBV20-1; TRBD2 matches at 14 bases. This CDR3 comprises 17 residues. Looked up from germline, CDR1 is DFQATT and CDR2 is SNEGSKA (reference sequence). For the CDR3, the DNA is TGCAGTGCTCCTATGACTAGCGGGAGGGCTGCCTACAGTGAGCAGTTCTTC. Protein: CSAPMTSGRAAYSEQFF.

Details on this clonotype: The germline gene is not matched at one end of the junction; a read error may be the cause. This chain links TRBV11-2 with TRBJ2-1; D perhaps matches TRBD2 (8 bases). The CDR3 has 15 residues. Germline values: CDR1 SGHAT, CDR2 FQNNGV. The CDR3 is CASTGGIGGVNGQFF. CDR3 in DNA: TGTGCCAGCACGGGGGGGATAGGGGGCGTCAATGGGCAGTTCTTC.

The chain has TRBV10-3 and TRBJ1-1; possible D gene TRBD1, 6 bases. The ends were cut back, 8 bases at V and 7 bases at J, with 23 bases in the middle. Germline loops: CDR1 ENHRY, CDR2 SYGVKD. This CDR3 is built from 15 residues. CDR3 amino acids: CAISVGGGAHIEAFF. Written as DNA, the CDR3 is TGTGCCATCTCAGTCGGGGGCGGGGCACACATTGAAGCTTTCTTT.

The chain recombines TRBV4-1 with TRBJ1-2; D not certain. Germline lookup yields CDR1 MGHRA and CDR2 YSYEKL. Trimming pared 5 bases from V and 2 bases from J, leaving 15 bases between. The CDR3 loop spans 15 amino acids. The CDR3 DNA follows: TGCGCCAGCAGCACACGACAAGGGTCAAACTATGGCTACACCTTC. It encodes CASSTRQGSNYGYTF.

This clonotype was picked up many times. This chain joins TRBV5-4 and TRBJ2-7, with D possibly called TRBD1 or TRBD2 (5 bases each). CDR1 SGHNT and CDR2 YYREEE come from the germline V gene (reference sequence). The CDR3 runs 14 residues. V was pared by 4 bases and J by 3 bases, with 14 bases between. CDR3 amino acids: CASSQRGGYYEQYF. CDR3 in DNA: TGTGCCAGCAGCCAGAGGGGCGGATACTACGAGCAGTACTTC.

About this clonotype: One end of the junction is discordant with germline, which a read error may explain. This rearrangement joins TRBV29-1 to TRBJ2-1; possible D gene TRBD2, 6 bases. The CDR3 has 14 residues. Germline lookup yields CDR1 SQVTM and CDR2 ANQGSEA. CDR3 protein: CRVGGSGTCNEQFF. CDR3 nucleotide sequence: TGCCGCGTTGGTGGTAGCGGTACCTGCAATGAGCAGTTCTTC.

In its sample, this clonotype was seen a few times. With a much larger clone just one base away, this may be a read error. The genes are TRBV2 and TRBJ2-3, with D unresolved. CDR3 length: 11 residues. CDR1 SNHLY and CDR2 FYNNEI come from the germline V gene. Written as DNA, the CDR3 is TGTGCCAGCGCCTTGGCAGATGCGCAGTATTTT. It yields the protein CASALADAQYF.

Regarding this clonotype: The conserved phenylalanine or tryptophan is not found at the CDR3 terminus, so this likely reflects a read error. The chain combines TRBV11-2 with TRBJ2-1; 8 bases line up with TRBD2. Germline CDR1 SGHAT, CDR2 FQNNGV. The CDR3 length is 16 residues. The V and J ends lost 3 bases and 9 bases, in that order; junction bases with no gene match: 13. CDR3 DNA: TGTGCCAGCAGCTTGGATACAGGACTAGCCATGAGTGAGCAGTTCCTC. Its protein is CASSLDTGLAMSEQFL.

Of note for this clonotype: A read error may explain this, as a much larger clone is one base away. The missing conserved phenylalanine or tryptophan at the end of this CDR3 makes a read error likely. The limits of the CDR3 on the DNA are not certain, so only TCRdb's listed CDR3 is given. The chain is built from TRBV5-1 and TRBJ2-3; the tabulated D call, TRBD1, remains unverified against the DNA. Germline V gene data show CDR1 as SGHRS and CDR2 as YFSETQ. The CDR3 is 12 amino acids in total, end residues counted. The CDR3: CASQQGPGDMQY.

A note on this clonotype: The junction departs from the called germline gene at one end, perhaps through a read error. The rearrangement uses TRBV4-1 and TRBJ2-1, with 8 positions matching TRBD2. Germline V CDR1 and CDR2: MGHRA, YSYEKL. This CDR3 has 16 residues. The CDR3 here is CTSSQGPREGRGEQFF. The CDR3 coding sequence is TGCACCAGCAGCCAAGGTCCCCGGGAGGGCCGAGGTGAGCAATTCTTC.

Points on this clonotype: A much larger clone lies a single base off, so this may be a read error. The chain combines TRBV19 with TRBJ1-1; D remains ambiguous. The CDR3 covers 13 residues. Per the germline V gene, CDR1 is LNHDA and CDR2 is SQIVND (reference sequence). CDR3: CAGSARQNTEAFF. The DNA of the CDR3 is TGTGCCGGTAGTGCCCGACAGAACACTGAAGCTTTCTTT.

This clonotype was recorded many times. The chain recombines TRBV6-5 with TRBJ1-5, with unresolved D. The CDR3 covers 16 residues. Germline loops: CDR1 MNHEY, CDR2 SVGAGI. Trimming took 6 bases from V and 1 from J, leaving 16 bases between them. This CDR3 is CASSPFITDSNQPQHF. The CDR3 DNA reads as TGTGCCAGCAGCCCCTTCATAACGGACAGCAATCAGCCCCAGCATTTT.

Notes on this clonotype: Because the CDR3 is missing its conserved closing phenylalanine or tryptophan, this is likely a read error. V usage is TRBV4-1 and J usage is TRBJ1-5; D gene uncertain. CDR1 is MGHRA, CDR2 YSYEKL, per germline. This CDR3 is 15 amino acids long. The CDR3 nucleotides read TGCGACAGCAGCCTCACTTGGTCGGGCAATCAGCCCCAGCATTTA. Translated: CDSSLTWSGNQPQHL.

This chain joins TRBV11-3 and TRBJ1-1, with TRBD1 identical over 7 bases. Looked up from germline, CDR1 is SGHNT and CDR2 is YENEEA. The CDR3 contains 13 residues. The CDR3 DNA sequence: TGTGTCGGCAGCTTATCAGGGGGGACTGAAGCTTTCTTT. Protein sequence: CVGSLSGGTEAFF.

This clonotype came up many times. The V gene is TRBV29-1, the J gene TRBJ2-2; maybe TRBD2 (6 bases). There are 15 residues in the CDR3. Trimming removed 2 bases from V and 5 bases from J, with 15 bases in between. Looked up from germline, CDR1 is SQVTM and CDR2 is ANQGSEA. The CDR3 DNA is TGCAGCGTTGAAACGACTAGTGGGTTAACCGGGGAGCTGTTTTTT. Amino acids: CSVETTSGLTGELFF.

The chain uses TRBV4-2 and TRBJ2-5; D remains unclear. This CDR3 spans 14 amino acids. V lost 6 bases to trimming and J lost 0 bases, with 11 bases between them. Looked up from germline, CDR1 is LGHNA and CDR2 is YNFKEQ. CDR3 in amino acids: CASRPTADQETQYF. CDR3 in DNA: TGTGCCAGCAGGCCGACGGCAGACCAAGAGACCCAGTACTTC.

Of note for this clonotype: The missing conserved phenylalanine or tryptophan at the end of this CDR3 makes a read error likely. The chain combines TRBV4-1 with TRBJ2-1, with 10 bases that match TRBD2. The CDR3 runs to 15 residues. V lost 0 bases to trimming and J lost 10 bases; unmatched junction nucleotides: 6. The V gene's germline CDR1 is MGHRA and CDR2 YSYEKL. CDR3 region: CASSQELTSGNEQFL. In DNA, the CDR3 is TGCGCCAGCAGCCAAGAGTTAACTAGCGGGAACGAGCAGTTCCTC.

The J gene is TRBJ2-1, the V gene TRBV19; the match to TRBD2 covers 7 bases. Trimming removed 4 bases from V and 10 bases from J; junction bases left unmatched: 7. Germline CDR1 is LNHDA and CDR2 is SQIVND (reference sequence). CDR3 size: 13 residues. This CDR3 is CASSRAGVREQFF. The CDR3 DNA is TGTGCCAGTAGTAGGGCGGGAGTGAGGGAGCAGTTCTTC.

This clonotype occurred many times. The gene calls are TRBV14 and TRBJ2-3, with D maybe TRBD2 (6 bases). V dropped 0 bases and J dropped 6 bases, with 16 bases sitting between them. The CDR3 consists of 16 residues. The V gene's germline CDR1 is SGHDN and CDR2 FVKESK. CDR3 in amino acids: CASSQDLPGDGDTQYF. CDR3 sequence (DNA): TGTGCCAGCAGCCAAGATCTACCGGGAGACGGGGATACGCAGTATTTT.

CDR3 sequence reads: CASSLLGELFF. CDR3 bases: TGTGCCAGCAGCTTGCTCGGGGAGCTGTTTTTT. The chain links TRBV11-3 to TRBJ2-2, with D unclear. The germline V gene encodes CDR1 SGHNT and CDR2 YENEEA. The V and J ends lost 3 bases and 7 bases respectively, with 3 bases between them. The CDR3 extends over 11 amino acids.

To note about this clonotype: One junction end disagrees with the germline gene, perhaps due to a read error. This rearrangement joins TRBV29-1 to TRBJ2-7, with D maybe TRBD1 (6 bases). Germline V gene data show CDR1 as SQVTM and CDR2 as ANQGSEA. This CDR3 has 14 amino acids. CDR3 nucleotide sequence: TGCAGCGCTGGAGCCGGGACAAGGGACAACGAGGAGTACTTC. Its translation: CSAGAGTRDNEEYF.